Listed below are T cell receptor beta chains from one sample, sequenced in a study of blood T cell repertoires in COVID-19. Only in-frame clones appear in the TCRdb table, and some are missing; sequencing was by immunoSEQ multiplex PCR. The table records 23,000 or so clones, 86% of them present only once. The specimen sequenced was peripheral blood. Receptors were obtained from a human donor with active COVID-19. The donor label of this sample is uncertain. CDR3s include the opening cysteine and the closing phenylalanine or tryptophan. A D gene is named only where the DNA matches it firmly. Size is omitted from some rows. Given values are once, few, many or a class for expanded clones.

size: -; J: TRBJ1-2; length: 12; D: -; V: TRBV12-3/TRBV12-4; CDR3: CASSPGFYGYTF; DNA: TGTGCCAGCAGTCCGGGGTTCTACGGCTACACCTTC
size: -; J: TRBJ2-4; length: 17; D: TRBD2; V: TRBV5-1; CDR3: CASSPRTSGVAKNIQYF; DNA: TGCGCCAGCAGCCCTCGAACTAGCGGAGTAGCCAAAAACATTCAGTACTTC
size: -; J: TRBJ2-7; length: 15; D: TRBD1; V: TRBV7-3; CDR3: CASRTDGQVPYEQYF; DNA: TGTGCCAGCAGGACAGACGGACAGGTCCCCTACGAGCAGTACTTC
size: once; J: TRBJ1-3; length: 18; D: -; V: TRBV27; CDR3: CASSLSGGAVYSGNTIYF; DNA: TGTGCCAGCAGTTTATCTGGGGGGGCAGTCTACTCTGGAAACACCATATATTTT
size: -; J: TRBJ1-2; length: 14; D: TRBD1; V: TRBV4-2; CDR3: CASSHLGQGHGYTF; DNA: TGTGCCAGCAGCCACCTGGGACAGGGGCATGGCTACACCTTC
size: once; J: TRBJ2-5; length: 11; D: -; V: TRBV20-1; CDR3: CSARDVRTQYF; DNA: TGCAGTGCTAGAGACGTGAGGACCCAGTACTTC
size: -; J: TRBJ2-1; length: 12; D: -; V: TRBV2; CDR3: CATTGEVREQFF; DNA: TGTGCCACCACGGGGGAGGTCCGGGAGCAGTTCTTC
size: -; J: TRBJ2-3; length: 14; D: TRBD1; V: TRBV10-3; CDR3: CAIRNTGGTDTQYF; DNA: TGTGCCATCAGGAATACAGGGGGCACAGATACGCAGTATTTT
size: -; J: TRBJ1-1; length: 13; D: TRBD1; V: TRBV12-3/TRBV12-4; CDR3: CASRTTGGTEAFF; DNA: TGTGCCAGCAGGACGACAGGGGGCACTGAAGCTTTCTTT
size: -; J: TRBJ2-5; length: 16; D: -; V: TRBV7-2; CDR3: CASSLTPGTSRETQYF; DNA: TGTGCCAGCAGCTTAACCCCAGGGACATCACGAGAGACCCAGTACTTC
size: few; J: TRBJ2-1; length: 16; D: TRBD2; V: TRBV7-8; CDR3: CASSLAPRLADNEQFF; DNA: TGTGCCAGCAGCTTAGCCCCTCGACTAGCGGATAATGAGCAGTTCTTC
size: -; J: TRBJ1-2; length: 12; D: -; V: TRBV30; CDR3: CAWKTPGYGYTF; DNA: TGTGCCTGGAAAACCCCAGGCTATGGCTACACCTTC
size: -; J: TRBJ2-1; length: 16; D: -; V: TRBV24-1; CDR3: CATSDPWGENNNEQFF; DNA: TGTGCCACCAGTGACCCCTGGGGGGAAAACAATAATGAGCAGTTCTTC
size: -; J: TRBJ2-3; length: 16; D: TRBD2; V: TRBV6-4; CDR3: CASSDSTSGLTDTQYF; DNA: TGTGCCAGCAGTGACTCAACTAGCGGCCTCACAGATACGCAGTATTTT
size: -; J: TRBJ2-7; length: 15; D: TRBD2; V: TRBV9; CDR3: CASSFGTSGPYEQYF; DNA: TGTGCCAGCAGCTTCGGGACTAGCGGGCCCTACGAGCAGTACTTC
size: -; J: TRBJ1-4; length: 14; D: -; V: TRBV2; CDR3: CASRIGRFNEKLFF; DNA: TGTGCCAGCAGGATTGGGCGTTTTAATGAAAAACTGTTTTTT
size: -; J: TRBJ2-5; length: 20; D: TRBD2; V: TRBV6-1; CDR3: CASSDLGAFGTSGKQETQYF; DNA: TGTGCCAGCAGTGATTTGGGGGCCTTTGGGACTAGCGGAAAACAAGAGACCCAGTACTTC
size: -; J: TRBJ2-4; length: 13; D: -; V: TRBV2; CDR3: CASLAGEGNIQYF; DNA: TGTGCCAGTTTGGCTGGAGAAGGAAACATTCAGTACTTC